Presented here are 27 T cell receptor beta chains from one specimen sequenced in a study of tumor-infiltrating lymphocytes in glioblastoma multiforme. Multiple V-beta primers and a C-beta primer amplified TCRB from RNA. TCRdb analysed the multiplex PCR reads with MiXCR anew, one entry per CDR3 protein. This table has 15,000 to 25,000 distinct CDR3 sequences, roughly 64% appearing once. Sequencing used peripheral blood. The receptors here all came from a male donor with glioblastoma.

Notes on this clonotype: An end of the junction differs from the germline gene, which may be a read error. The V gene is TRBV29-1, the J gene TRBJ2-3; tentatively, D is TRBD2 (5 bases). Germline V gene lookup returns CDR1 SQVTM and CDR2 ANQGSEA. The CDR3 spans 13 residues. Here the CDR3 reads CSFEGTVADTQYF. CDR3 DNA sequence: TGCAGCTTTGAGGGAACAGTGGCAGATACGCAGTATTTT.

The J gene is TRBJ2-1, the V gene TRBV29-1, with 11 bases aligning to TRBD2. The CDR3 is 14 residues long. The germline V gene has CDR1 SQVTM and CDR2 ANQGSEA. Trimming cost V 2 bases and J 12 bases; bases outside gene matches: 9. The CDR3: CSVEYMAGTSGQFF. In DNA, the CDR3 is TGCAGCGTTGAATATATGGCGGGGACTAGCGGGCAGTTCTTC.

The chain joins TRBV11-2 to TRBJ2-1; D uncertain. Germline V gene lookup returns CDR1 SGHAT and CDR2 FQNNGV. Between the trimmed V and J ends, which lost 7 bases and 10 bases, there was a span of 14 bases. The CDR3 consists of 12 residues. CDR3 protein: CASTQAHSEQFF. DNA for the CDR3: TGTGCCAGCACCCAAGCCCACAGCGAGCAGTTCTTC.

This clonotype is classed as medium-sized. The chain couples TRBV6-6 to TRBJ2-2; D gene uncertain. Germline CDR1 reads MNHNY; CDR2 reads SVGAGI (reference sequence). This CDR3 region has 10 residues. V gave up 8 bases and J gave up 7 bases, with 5 bases separating them. The CDR3: CASYSGELFF. Written as DNA, the CDR3 is TGTGCCAGCTACAGCGGGGAGCTGTTTTTT.

The CDR3 DNA reads as TGCAGTGCTAGAGATCCGGGGGGGGGGCAATACGAGCAGTACTTC. This gives the protein CSARDPGGGQYEQYF. The chain couples TRBV20-1 to TRBJ2-7; TRBD2 matches 8 bases. This CDR3 is 15 amino acids long. Germline-derived CDR1 and CDR2 are DFQATT and SNEGSKA (reference sequence). V shed 0 bases, J shed 4 bases, and the junction held 8 bases outside the gene matches.

This clonotype was picked up many times. This chain connects TRBV11-3 to TRBJ2-3; no clear D gene. The V and J ends lost 1 base and 0 bases respectively, with 5 bases between them. Per the germline V gene, CDR1 is SGHNT and CDR2 is YENEEA. The CDR3 covers 14 residues. The CDR3 region has the DNA TGTGCCAGCAGCTTAGTTGCAAGCACAGATACGCAGTATTTT. Translated: CASSLVASTDTQYF.

Comment on this clonotype: A clone one base away is much larger, so this may be a read error. The chain joins TRBV5-1 to TRBJ2-7; TRBD1 might be the D (7 bases). This CDR3 spans 16 amino acids. Germline V gene data show CDR1 as SGHRS and CDR2 as YFSETQ. The CDR3 is CAGSLGVGGGLGEQYF. Written as DNA, the CDR3 is TGCGCCGGCAGCTTGGGGGTCGGAGGGGGCTTGGGCGAGCAGTACTTC. The full variable domain, its missing parts supplied by reference TRBV5-1 and TRBJ2-7, is KAGVTQTPRYLIKTRGQQVTLSCSPISGHRSVSWYQQTPGQGLQFLFEYFSETQRNKGNFPGRFSGRQFSNSRSEMNVSTLELGDSALYLCAGSLGVGGGLGEQYFGPGTRLTVT.

The chain uses TRBV28 and TRBJ2-2, with TRBD2 as a possible D gene (5 bases). This CDR3 region has 15 residues. Germline CDR1 is MDHEN and CDR2 is SYDVKM. Trimming took off 2 bases at V and 2 bases at J, with 9 bases between the two ends. The CDR3: CASSLISGNTGELFF. In DNA, the CDR3 is TGTGCCAGCAGTTTAATCAGCGGTAACACCGGGGAGCTGTTTTTT.

The chain employs TRBV20-1 and TRBJ2-1; either TRBD1 or TRBD2 may fit D (5 bases each). V shed 7 bases and J shed 13 bases, with 23 bases lying between them. Germline V lookup: CDR1 DFQATT, CDR2 SNEGSKA (reference sequence). This CDR3 region has 13 residues. The CDR3 DNA sequence: TGCAGTGTTTTTTCCGGGACCCAAGAGACCCAGTTCTTC. Translation: CSVFSGTQETQFF.

V gene TRBV21-1 combines with J gene TRBJ2-4; the D call of TRBD1 is as the table states it, not checked on the DNA. TRBV21-1 is noted as a pseudogene. The CDR3 covers 16 residues. The chain's CDR3 is CASSKGDTGLKNIKYF. The CDR3 coding sequence is TGTGCCAGCAGCAAAGGGGACACAGGGCTTAAAAACATTAAGTACTTC.

There are many counts of this clonotype. The V call is TRBV28, the J call TRBJ2-3; D gene uncertain. Trimming took off 4 bases at V and 4 bases at J, with 12 bases between the two ends. Germline V gives CDR1 MDHEN, CDR2 SYDVKM. The CDR3 length is 14 residues. The DNA of the CDR3 is TGTGCCAGCAGTTCCCCCGGCCCACCAGATACGCAGTATTTT. Amino acid sequence: CASSSPGPPDTQYF.

In regard to this clonotype: The junction departs from germline at one end; a sequencing error may be responsible. The chain links TRBV11-2 to TRBJ2-2, with TRBD2 identical over 7 bases. CDR3 length: 20 amino acids. The germline gives CDR1 SGHAT, CDR2 FQNNGV. CDR3: CASTLSFGQWLAVNIGELFF. The CDR3 nucleotides are TGTGCCAGCACCCTCTCATTCGGCCAATGGCTAGCGGTAAACATCGGGGAGCTGTTTTTT.

This clonotype appeared many times. The chain couples TRBV29-1 to TRBJ2-2; TRBD2 matches at 8 bases. J gave up 4 bases and V 3 bases, and 1 base lay outside the gene matches. Germline V CDR1 and CDR2: SQVTM, ANQGSEA. The CDR3 sequence is 13 residues long. Written as DNA, the CDR3 is TGCAGCGTTGATACTAGCGGCACCGGGGAGCTGTTTTTT. Protein product: CSVDTSGTGELFF.

Remarks on this clonotype: A read error is possible here, since a much larger clone lies one base away. This chain uses TRBV12-3 or TRBV12-4 with TRBJ2-7; 10 bases line up with TRBD1. This CDR3 comprises 13 residues. The trim removed 8 bases at V and 5 bases at J, leaving 6 bases unmatched. The CDR3: CASLGTGADEQYF. In nucleotides, the CDR3 is TGTGCCAGCTTGGGGACAGGGGCGGACGAGCAGTACTTC.

In DNA form, the CDR3 reads TGTGCCAGTAGTATGGAGGGAGTAGGCACTGAAGCTTTCTTT. Translating it yields CASSMEGVGTEAFF. The chain employs TRBV19 and TRBJ1-1; no definite D call. Per the germline V gene, CDR1 is LNHDA and CDR2 is SQIVND (reference sequence). This CDR3 comprises 14 residues. Trimming stripped 3 bases from V and 4 bases from J, with 12 bases between.

This chain links TRBV7-9 with TRBJ2-7, with 9 bases matching TRBD2. After removal of 0 bases from V and 1 base from J, the junction contained 4 bases not matched to a gene. The CDR3 has 16 residues. Germline V gene data show CDR1 as SEHNR and CDR2 as FQNEAQ (reference sequence). The CDR3 reads CASSLARTSASYEQYF. The CDR3 DNA reads TGTGCCAGCAGCTTAGCTCGGACTAGCGCATCCTACGAGCAGTACTTC.

The chain combines TRBV5-4 with TRBJ1-2, with 8 bases lining up with TRBD1. Germline V gene sequence: CDR1 SGHNT, CDR2 YYREEE (reference sequence). Trimming removed 0 bases from V and 0 bases from J; junction bases left unmatched: 4. The CDR3 is 16 residues long. CDR3 sequence reads: CASSLAGTGANYGYTF. The CDR3 DNA reads TGTGCCAGCAGCTTGGCCGGGACAGGAGCTAACTATGGCTACACCTTC.

This clonotype was observed at least ten times. The V gene is TRBV5-1, the J gene TRBJ2-3; TRBD2 matches 8 bases. Losses at the gene ends were 5 bases for V and 3 bases for J; bases not matched to a gene: 14. Germline CDR1 SGHRS, CDR2 YFSETQ. The CDR3 runs 17 residues. The CDR3 DNA is TGCGCCAGCAGACCTTCATCAGCGGGAGTGGTAACAGATACGCAGTATTTT. Translated: CASRPSSAGVVTDTQYF.

Comments on this clonotype: Compared with germline, one end of the junction differs, possibly owing to a read error. The chain joins TRBV11-2 to TRBJ1-1; 9 nucleotides line up with TRBD1. CDR3 length: 19 residues. Germline V gives CDR1 SGHAT, CDR2 FQNNGV. The CDR3 reads CTSSPRSGTGIRMNAEAFF. The CDR3 DNA sequence: TGTACCAGCAGCCCAAGATCCGGGACAGGGATCAGGATGAACGCTGAAGCATTCTTT.

Worth noting for this clonotype: Likely a read error: the CDR3 ends without its conserved phenylalanine or tryptophan. The CDR3: CASSLASGGVYYEQYL. The CDR3 nucleotides are TGTGCCAGCAGCTTAGCTAGTGGCGGGGTGTACTACGAGCAGTACTTA. V usage is TRBV11-2 and J usage is TRBJ2-7; D is perhaps TRBD2 (6 bases). V lost 1 base to trimming and J lost 3 bases, with 16 bases between them. The CDR3 totals 16 residues. Germline V CDR1 and CDR2: SGHAT, FQNNGV.

This sequence joins TRBV5-4 and TRBJ2-1; the match to TRBD1 covers 10 bases. V lost 0 bases to trimming and J lost 6 bases; unmatched junction nucleotides: 3. CDR1 SGHNT and CDR2 YYREEE come from the germline V gene (reference sequence). The CDR3 runs 15 residues. The CDR3 sequence: CASSLGQGAPNEQFF. In nucleotides, the CDR3 is TGTGCCAGCAGCTTGGGACAGGGGGCCCCCAATGAGCAGTTCTTC.

A remark on this clonotype: One base away lies a much larger clone, so this may be a sequencing read error. The chain joins TRBV5-1 to TRBJ2-7, with TRBD1 as a possible D gene (6 bases). The CDR3 consists of 14 residues. V was pared by 4 bases and J by 5 bases, with 16 bases between. Germline-derived CDR1 and CDR2 are SGHRS and YFSETQ. The CDR3 coding sequence is TGCGCCAGCAGCATCACGGGACAAACCCACGAGCAGTACTTC. Translation: CASSITGQTHEQYF.

The chain is built from TRBV11-2 and TRBJ2-5; TRBD1 matches 7 bases. Trimming cost V 8 bases and J 7 bases; bases outside gene matches: 19. The V gene's germline CDR1 is SGHAT and CDR2 FQNNGV. This CDR3 is 16 amino acids long. The CDR3 reads CASVILRDSLKGTQYF. The DNA for the CDR3 is TGTGCCAGCGTCATACTCCGGGACAGTCTCAAAGGGACCCAGTACTTC. The full variable domain, rest sourced from reference TRBV11-2 and TRBJ2-5, is EAGVAQSPRYKIIEKRQSVAFWCNPISGHATLYWYQQILGQGPKLLIQFQNNGVVDDSQLPKDRFSAERLKGVDSTLKIQPAKLEDSAVYLCASVILRDSLKGTQYFGPGTRLLVL.

Worth noting for this clonotype: A junction boundary mismatches the germline segment, possibly from a read error. The genes are TRBV12-3 or TRBV12-4 and TRBJ1-5, with D possibly being TRBD1 (6 bases). This CDR3 is built from 13 residues. CDR3 sequence (DNA): TGCGCCAGCAGATCTCAGGGGAGGCAGCCCCAGCATTTT. This gives the protein CASRSQGRQPQHF.

About this clonotype: No conserved phenylalanine or tryptophan ends this CDR3, so it is likely a read error. V gene TRBV11-2 combines with J gene TRBJ2-3; unclear D gene. Germline V gene lookup returns CDR1 SGHAT and CDR2 FQNNGV. V lost 0 bases, J lost 7 bases, and 20 bases lay in between. The CDR3 is 17 amino acids. The CDR3 loop is CASSLEYGSAHVNTQYS. DNA of the CDR3: TGTGCCAGCAGCTTAGAGTACGGCTCAGCCCATGTGAATACGCAGTATTCT.

This clonotype appeared once. A read error may be the cause here, since a much bigger clone is one base away. The chain links TRBV6-5 to TRBJ2-3; D is possibly TRBD1 (6 bases). The CDR3 contains 17 residues. Trimming stripped 9 bases from V and 1 base from J, with 23 bases between. Germline CDR1 is MNHEY and CDR2 is SVGAGI. The CDR3 is CARRPLSRGLGTDTQYF. The CDR3 bases are TGTGCCAGAAGACCGCTAAGCAGGGGCCTCGGCACAGATACGCAGTATTTT.

The chain has TRBV11-2 and TRBJ1-4, with D unresolved. Per the germline V gene, CDR1 is SGHAT and CDR2 is FQNNGV. The CDR3 totals 14 residues. V was pared by 6 bases and J by 6 bases, with 14 bases between. CDR3 in amino acids: CASSLITSHEKLFF. CDR3 sequence (DNA): TGTGCCAGCAGTCTCATTACTTCTCATGAAAAACTGTTTTTT.